This record looks at one T cell receptor (beta chain) sequence and its context. Its binding antigen is unknown. No base qualities exist here, and no much larger clone lies one base off it. From V the trimming removes 0 bases and from J it removes 0 bases, while the gene matches leave 11 bases of the junction unaccounted for. Including cysteine and phenylalanine, the CDR3 has 19 amino acids. Of all the DNA, just the CDR3 is kept, 57 bases in frame from base 1. Based on the germline V gene, the CDR1 and CDR2 sequences are SGHAT and FQNNGV. These data originate in a study of cytomegalovirus exposure and HLA in healthy donors (TCRdb year 2017). About the investigation overall: An earlier analysis of roughly 500 of the donors reported roughly 300 Gb of sequence data and around 110 million unique TCR beta sequences obtained from about 179 million T cells. An early release that covered around 590 HLA-typed donors contained about 290 gigabases of sequencing data and tens of millions of unique TCR sequences. The genetic ancestry cluster associated with self-reported Caucasian donors included 81% of the 350 to 500 genotyped donors. The study was designed to test whether signatures of past pathogen exposure could be identified by cataloging public T cell receptors. The study profiled the T cell repertoires of hundreds of subjects by immunosequencing and related them to cytomegalovirus serostatus. Along with the approximately 700-subject first cohort, a separate validation cohort of over a hundred different subjects was used. The study combined high-throughput TCR immunosequencing, statistical association of individual TCRs with disease status, and machine learning to predict cytomegalovirus infection status. A later analysis re-analyzed previously published TCR beta repertoires from 600 to 850 donors and added high-resolution HLA genotyping to study TCR occurrence patterns. Rather than using new phenotypic data, the later analysis identified candidate immune exposures from TCR beta sequences and from how often those sequences occurred across donors. An earlier analysis of around 580 of the donors used high-throughput TCR beta sequencing to judge whether each TCR beta V gene segment behaved as functional or pseudogenic. Donor age, sex, ethnicity and CMV serostatus were collected together with the repertoire data. A later genetic analysis took genome-wide SNP genotypes for about 55% of the roughly 700 donors and used that subset as a discovery cohort. All discovery cohort repertoires had been generated on a single sequencing platform. HLA typing covered class I and class II loci at four-digit resolution. The number of donors typed differed by locus, with 629-630 for A, B, C, DRB1 and DQB1, roughly 550 for DQA1, 600 to 610 for DPA1, and some 440 for DPB1. Five DR-DQ haplotypes were treated as single units for association and clustering because of strong linkage in the cohort. On average, roughly 250,000 unique TCR beta nucleotide sequences were sequenced per donor among about 400 genotyped donors of the cohort, with about 19% of those sequences being non-productive. The full study reports these points: CMV serostatus was the only immune exposure information available for the cohort. Linkage disequilibrium might explain the correlated functional status among segregating V segments, but an unknown experimental factor could not be ruled out. Several of the top co-occurrence clusters appeared to be linked to parvovirus B19, influenza, CMV and Epstein-Barr virus, according to a later analysis. In a later genetic analysis, a missense DCLRE1C variant was associated with V-gene and J-gene trimming of TCR beta chains, and the association was replicated in an independent cohort. A few of the identified cytomegalovirus-associated TCR beta chains were confirmed in vitro to be specific for cytomegalovirus antigens. In this cohort, only TCR beta chains were sequenced, and detectable features were limited by the absence of alpha or paired-chain data. The presence/absence analyses assumed that sequencing depth was roughly uniform across donors, and that assumption may not be true. Some IMGT-functional V segments, including TRBV6-2 and TRBV6-3, could not be told apart with the 87-base-pair reads, so those segments were excluded. In a later analysis, HLA-associated TCR beta chains showed more clonal expansion and lower generation probabilities than non-associated chains that were equally common. Most TCR sequences were seen in very few donors, while some public TCRs were found in many individuals. A cluster of highly shared sequence variants was judged likely to represent a technical artifact of the sequencing pipeline. According to a later analysis, TCR association rates differed among HLA loci, with DRB1 alleles showing the most associated TCRs and HLA-C alleles showing the fewest. Most CMV-associated TCR beta chains appeared to be HLA-restricted in a later analysis, and the HLA associations seemed to be driven largely by CMV exposure. Because HLA typing was unavailable for some donors at each locus, only the typed subset was used in association tests. Assigning TCR associations to individual alleles was difficult when HLA alleles, especially DR and DQ, strongly co-occurred. According to the authors, the approach could potentially be generalized to other disease states and immunological phenotypes. A total of 150 to 200 TCR beta chains were listed by the study as associated with cytomegalovirus. Compared with the roughly 600-donor mean, donors in an Asian-associated ancestry cluster had fewer N-insertions in productive TCRs, according to a later genetic analysis. In an earlier analysis of fewer than 750 of the donors, most TCR beta V segments were observed in productive rearrangements about 87% or about 30% of the time, broadly matching IMGT annotations. A further reported finding was that TCR beta sequences accurately predicted the HLA-A and HLA-B alleles for most subjects in the first cohort. At a false discovery rate of 0.05, a later analysis linked 15,000 to 20,000 TCR beta sequences to specific HLA alleles. Because counts were too low, roughly 18 rarely observed V segments, including chromosome 9 orphons, were left out of the earlier analysis of 587 of the donors. Cytomegalovirus status was reported to be diagnosed by the classifier with high specificity and sensitivity in both the original and validation cohorts.

The cohort was made up of 666 healthy bone marrow donors. Cohort members were all nominally healthy when sampled, although unrecorded immune exposures were likely present. The donor was CMV seronegative and belonged to the group of more than 300 seronegative cohort members. A peripheral blood sample was provided by each donor, and peripheral blood mononuclear cells were used for TCR beta sequencing. The Qiagen DNeasy Blood Extraction Kit was used to extract genomic DNA from the blood cell samples. Libraries were made using the immunoSEQ multiplex PCR assay. A mixture of 60 forward primers for TCR Vbeta segments and 13 reverse primers for TCR Jbeta segments was used in the multiplex PCR. Amplification of the CDR3 region of rearranged TCR beta genes was performed with a multiplex PCR assay on genomic DNA. The Illumina HiSeq System was used to sequence the amplified TCR beta libraries as 87-base-pair reads. The study's own analysis went as follows. Across the 640 or so repertoires, a later analysis counted tens of millions of unique TCR beta chains, roughly 11 million of which were shared by at least two donors. Raw reads were error-corrected and collapsed into unique sequences with a nearest-neighbor algorithm that merged closely related sequences to remove PCR and sequencing errors. V, D and J gene segments were assigned by aligning CDR3 sequences to IMGT reference sequences. For a sequence to be retained, a match of at least six nucleotides was required to both a V gene segment and a J gene segment. Rearrangements were classified as productive when the CDR3 lacked stop codons and remained in frame with V and J, and all other rearrangements were classified as non-productive. CDR3 was defined by IMGT convention, running from the second conserved V-encoded cysteine to the conserved J-encoded phenylalanine. The earlier analysis of some 540 of the donors excluded any sequence lacking an unambiguous match to a single V gene segment. An earlier analysis of a few hundred of the donors called V segments functional above 56.7% productive rearrangements and segregating when the between-donor standard deviation exceeded 5%. A statistical classification framework was developed to diagnose cytomegalovirus status using the catalog of TCR beta chain sequences. A later analysis assigned V and J genes by comparing TCR nucleotide sequences with IMGT/GENE-DB human TR gene sequences. Using the TCRdist pipeline, a later analysis assigned CDR3 sequences along with most-parsimonious VDJ recombination scenarios. In a later analysis, every TCR beta chain was defined by the combination of its CDR3 amino acid sequence and its V-gene family, and reads without a unique V-gene family were dropped. In a later analysis, several hundred highly shared, low-generation-probability nucleotide sequences were removed to address suspected cross-contamination and a sequencing artifact. In a later analysis, a clonal expansion index was calculated for each public chain from normalized within-repertoire ranks of inferred template counts. In a later analysis, generation probabilities were computed with a VDJ recombination model fitted to out-of-frame rearrangements, and the resulting probabilities were checked against IGoR. Hypergeometric tests were used in a later analysis to score TCR-TCR, TCR-HLA and TCR-CMV co-occurrence, with a repertoire-size bias correction applied to the TCR pairs. False discovery rates were estimated in a later analysis by permuting HLA or CMV assignments 20 times. In a later analysis, co-occurring TCRs were grouped using DBSCAN, with TCRdist sequence similarity added in when clustering inside HLA-allele-positive subsets. Repertoires with fewer than 30,000 or more than 120,000 public chains were left out of co-occurrence clustering, as were four to six repertoires with anomalous nucleotide sharing. What TCRdb holds here is the immuneACCESS table cut down to in-frame rearrangements. Part of the clones is not present; checked against another copy, under half of the missing clones reflect an unresolved V gene, and the others are unexplained. The V and J calls and clone size were taken over from that table, and D and trimming were inferred from the DNA. This sample has approximately 170,000 clones in its table, and around three quarters of those were observed once. The biggest ten clones account for 1.5% to 1.7% of the sample.

The sequence links TRBV11-2 to TRBJ2-4, with TRBD1 matching 7 junction bases. The sequence was collected from a middle-aged man in good health and CMV-seronegative. Sequenced material: PBMCs. At the DNA level, the sequence is TGTGCCAGCAGCTTAGAAGGGGGCCAACCCAAGGTAGCCAAAAACATTCAGTACTTC. This translates into CASSLEGGQPKVAKNIQYF.